This T cell receptor (beta chain) came from a study of T-cell reconstitution after alpha-beta-depleted transplantation in children. Study-wide findings and caveats: Surviving recipient cells, namely T cells and thymic progenitors, were the source of high day-60 TCRbeta diversity in some patients. About two months after transplant, alpha-beta T cells reportedly came from several hundred expanded graft clones.

Germline CDR1 SGHAT, CDR2 FQNNGV. V lost 6 bases to trimming and J lost 4 bases; unmatched junction nucleotides: 9. There are 15 residues in the CDR3. For this clonotype: The antigen remains undetermined.

Construction of the TCRbeta library involved unique molecular identifiers. TCRdb recomputed calls from the PCR reads with MiXCR, one row per CDR3 protein. Of hundreds of thousands of distinct CDR3 sequences in the sample, about 8.7% are singletons; the top ten hold 35%. This sequence originates from a male patient between 2 and 10 years old who had a stem cell transplant for acute myeloid leukemia, so the T cells may come from the graft donor. The sequencing used PBMCs, mostly from graft donor cells, collected 360 days after TCRalphabeta/CD19-depleted stem cell transplant. This chain connects TRBV11-2 to TRBJ2-7, with 10 bases matching TRBD2. The CDR3 bases are TGTGCCAGCAGAGAATTAGCGGGAGGAGGTTACGAGCAGTACTTC. Translation: CASRELAGGGYEQYF.